Below, 15 T cell receptor beta chains from the same sample are listed, as sequenced in a study of shared clonotypes between healthy human individuals. Measured with immunoSEQ multiplex PCR; TCRdb has only the in-frame clones, and not every one. The sample lists some 1.1 million clones, around 77% seen once, with roughly 0.9% in the top ten. Source material: memory CD4+ T cells from PBMCs. Noted subset: CD45RA-negative fraction. The receptors were sampled from a man aged 18-30 years in good health. Some clones in this sample may be carry-over from other donors' samples.

This rearrangement joins TRBV4-2 to TRBJ1-1; possible D gene TRBD1, 5 bases. V dropped 4 bases and J dropped 4 bases, with 13 bases sitting between them. Looked up from germline, CDR1 is LGHNA and CDR2 is YNFKEQ. This CDR3 comprises 14 residues. This chain's CDR3 is CASSPPQGLTEAFF. The CDR3 DNA is TGTGCCAGCAGCCCCCCCCAGGGACTCACTGAAGCTTTCTTT.

This clone was observed a few times. The chain combines TRBV5-4 with TRBJ2-1; no clear D. Trimming took off 4 bases at V and 5 bases at J, with 7 bases between the two ends. Germline lookup yields CDR1 SGHNT and CDR2 YYREEE (reference sequence). The CDR3 contains 12 residues. CDR3 protein: CASSQADNEQFF. The CDR3 coding sequence is TGTGCCAGCAGCCAGGCCGACAATGAGCAGTTCTTC.

The chain recombines TRBV11-3 with TRBJ2-1, with TRBD1 matching 8 bases. CDR3 size: 15 residues. The germline V gene encodes CDR1 SGHNT and CDR2 YENEEA. Trimming took 0 bases from V and 3 from J; bases not matched to a gene: 1. The CDR3 DNA reads as TGTGCCAGCAGCTTAGAACAGGGGGTCTACAATGAGCAGTTCTTC. Translation gives CASSLEQGVYNEQFF.

Of note for this clone: The same CDR3 is also encoded by other DNA sequences in this sample. J is TRBJ1-1 and V is TRBV7-9; D call uncertain. From germline, CDR1 is SEHNR and CDR2 FQNEAQ (reference sequence). This CDR3 region has 15 residues. Trimming removed 5 bases at V and 2 bases at J, with 15 bases between. Here the CDR3 DNA reads TGTGCCAGCAGCCGCGGTTCTGGTCTTAACACTGAAGCTTTCTTT. Its protein is CASSRGSGLNTEAFF.

The gene calls are TRBV6-5 and TRBJ2-3, with a possible D match to TRBD1 (6 bases). V was clipped by 7 bases and J by 1 base, with 15 bases between them. In germline, CDR1 is MNHEY, CDR2 SVGAGI. This CDR3 spans 15 amino acids. CDR3: CASTSLGQRTDTQYF. The DNA for the CDR3 is TGTGCCAGCACTAGCCTCGGACAGCGCACAGATACGCAGTATTTT.

The rearrangement joins TRBV7-2 to TRBJ2-3; 15 positions agree with TRBD2. With 7 bases clipped from V and 8 bases from J, the junction kept 10 bases outside the gene matches. Germline assignment: CDR1 SGHTA and CDR2 FQGNSA. The CDR3 length is 16 residues. The CDR3 protein is CASTPGLAGGVGTQYF. In DNA form, the CDR3 reads TGTGCCAGCACCCCGGGACTAGCGGGGGGAGTGGGTACGCAGTATTTT.

The V and J genes are TRBV6-1 and TRBJ1-2; no clear D gene. This CDR3 comprises 15 residues. V lost 1 base and J lost 4, with 13 bases in between. Germline assignment: CDR1 MNHNS and CDR2 SASEGT. This CDR3 is CASSEGHSSIYGYTF. The DNA of the CDR3 is TGTGCCAGCAGTGAAGGACACTCCTCTATCTATGGCTACACCTTC.

The rearrangement links TRBV7-2 to TRBJ2-3; D is perhaps TRBD2 (5 bases). Germline CDR1 reads SGHTA; CDR2 reads FQGNSA. The CDR3 has 15 amino acids. Trimming cost V 2 bases and J 1 base, with 10 bases left between them. This chain's CDR3 is CASSLRYGGTDTQYF. For the CDR3, the DNA is TGTGCCAGCAGCTTAAGATACGGGGGCACAGATACGCAGTATTTT.

Details on this clone: This specimen includes other DNA sequences encoding the same CDR3. The chain couples TRBV18 to TRBJ2-5; weak D call: TRBD2 (5 bases). Germline CDR1 reads KGHSH; CDR2 reads LQKENI. The ends were cut back, 3 bases at V and 2 bases at J, with 10 bases in the middle. CDR3 length: 14 amino acids. CDR3 amino acids: CASSPGRTQETQYF. The DNA for the CDR3 is TGTGCCAGCTCACCGGGTCGGACTCAAGAGACCCAGTACTTC. The full variable domain, its missing parts supplied by reference TRBV18 and TRBJ2-5, is NAGVMQNPRHLVRRRGQEARLRCSPMKGHSHVYWYRQLPEEGLKFMVYLQKENIIDESGMPKERFSAEFPKEGPSILRIQQVVRGDSAAYFCASSPGRTQETQYFGPGTRLLVL.

This chain links TRBV11-2 with TRBJ2-5, with 8 bases aligning to TRBD2. Germline assignment: CDR1 SGHAT and CDR2 FQNNGV. CDR3 length equals 17 residues. Trimming cost V 1 base and J 5 bases; bases outside gene matches: 12. Written as DNA, the CDR3 is TGTGCCAGCAGCTTAGGAAAATGGAGCGGGAGTTGGGAGACCCAGTACTTC. It translates to CASSLGKWSGSWETQYF.

This clone showed up many times. This rearrangement joins TRBV5-1 to TRBJ1-2; no reliable D call. The CDR3 has 15 amino acids. V was trimmed by 10 bases and J by 0 bases, leaving 19 bases between them. Germline lookup yields CDR1 SGHRS and CDR2 YFSETQ. DNA for the CDR3: TGCGCCGCCCGCGCTGGGCCCGCAACTAACTATGGCTACACCTTC. Encoded protein: CAARAGPATNYGYTF. Using reference TRBV5-1 and TRBJ1-2 for the parts outside the CDR3, the full variable domain is KAGVTQTPRYLIKTRGQQVTLSCSPISGHRSVSWYQQTPGQGLQFLFEYFSETQRNKGNFPGRFSGRQFSNSRSEMNVSTLELGDSALYLCAARAGPATNYGYTFGSGTRLTVV.

The chain recombines TRBV5-6 with TRBJ1-2; possible D gene TRBD1, 6 bases. CDR3 length: 14 residues. CDR1 SGHDT and CDR2 YYEEEE come from the germline V gene. V was clipped by 5 bases and J by 3 bases, with 14 bases between them. CDR3 coding DNA: TGTGCCAGCAGGAACAGGGTGCACGACTATGGCTACACCTTC. It is translated as CASRNRVHDYGYTF. Filled out from reference TRBV5-6 and TRBJ1-2, the complete variable domain reads DAGVTQSPTHLIKTRGQQVTLRCSPKSGHDTVSWYQQALGQGPQFIFQYYEEEERQRGNFPDRFSGHQFPNYSSELNVNALLLGDSALYLCASRNRVHDYGYTFGSGTRLTVV.

The sample holds a few counts of this clone. V is TRBV6-5 and J is TRBJ2-7; no definite D call. The CDR3 extends over 13 amino acids. CDR1 is MNHEY, CDR2 SVGAGI, per germline. The V and J ends lost 4 bases and 0 bases respectively, with 7 bases between them. Here the CDR3 reads CASSSPASYEQYF. For the CDR3, the DNA is TGTGCCAGCAGTTCCCCGGCCTCCTACGAGCAGTACTTC.

This chain connects TRBV5-1 to TRBJ1-1; TRBD1 is a possible D gene (5 bases). V was clipped by 1 base and J by 1 base, with 17 bases between them. Germline values: CDR1 SGHRS, CDR2 YFSETQ. The CDR3 totals 17 residues. This CDR3 is CASSLTGTRPPNTEAFF. CDR3 nucleotides: TGCGCCAGCAGCTTGACGGGGACGAGGCCCCCGAACACTGAAGCTTTCTTT.

As DNA, the CDR3 is TGTGCCAGCAGTCCCATCCTCGGACTCAACTCTGGAAACACCATATATTTT. Protein: CASSPILGLNSGNTIYF. The chain uses TRBV28 and TRBJ1-3; no definite D call. The V end lost 5 bases, the J end lost 0 bases, and 17 bases lay between the germline ends. This CDR3 is built from 17 residues. Germline V CDR1 and CDR2: MDHEN, SYDVKM.